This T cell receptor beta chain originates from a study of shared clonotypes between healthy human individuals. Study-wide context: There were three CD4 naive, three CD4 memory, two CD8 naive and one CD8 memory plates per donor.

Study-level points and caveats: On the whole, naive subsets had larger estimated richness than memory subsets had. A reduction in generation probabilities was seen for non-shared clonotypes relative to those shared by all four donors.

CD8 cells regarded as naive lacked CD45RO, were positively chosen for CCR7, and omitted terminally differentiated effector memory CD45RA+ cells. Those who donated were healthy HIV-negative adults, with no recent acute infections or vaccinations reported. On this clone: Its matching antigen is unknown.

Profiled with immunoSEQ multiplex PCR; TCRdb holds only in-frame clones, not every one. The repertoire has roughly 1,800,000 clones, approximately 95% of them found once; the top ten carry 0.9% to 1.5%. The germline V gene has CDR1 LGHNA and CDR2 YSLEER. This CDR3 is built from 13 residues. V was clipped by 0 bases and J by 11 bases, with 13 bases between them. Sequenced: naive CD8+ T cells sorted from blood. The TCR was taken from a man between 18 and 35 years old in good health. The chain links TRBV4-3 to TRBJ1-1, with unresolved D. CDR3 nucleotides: TGCGCCAGCAGCCAAGACCCCGTAGGAGCCGCTTTCTTT. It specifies CASSQDPVGAAFF.